This entry lists 2 T cell receptor beta chains sequenced from one sample in a study of T cells in Graves' hyperthyroidism and ophthalmopathy. What was amplified from RNA transcripts were TCR beta CDR3 regions. First-round RT-PCR with HTBI primers amplified the TCR CDR3 region. Each CDR3 protein is one row after TCRdb ran MiXCR on the multiplex PCR reads. The sample has 300,000 to 400,000 distinct CDR3 sequences; 20% to 25% are singletons. Sequencing was carried out using blood. These receptors were taken from a woman in her forties or fifties with Graves' hyperthyroidism.

This clonotype was detected many times. The rearrangement joins TRBV13 to TRBJ2-5, with D perhaps TRBD1 (5 bases). The ends were cut back, 5 bases at V and 5 bases at J, with 18 bases in the middle. This CDR3 is built from 15 residues. Germline-derived CDR1 and CDR2 are PRHDT and FYEKMQ (reference sequence). The CDR3 loop is CASSARQSRAETQYF. The CDR3 region has the DNA TGTGCCAGCAGCGCTAGACAGAGCCGAGCGGAGACCCAGTACTTC. The full variable domain, with the rest looked up from reference TRBV13 and TRBJ2-5, is AAGVIQSPRHLIKEKRETATLKCYPIPRHDTVYWYQQGPGQDPQFLISFYEKMQSDKGSIPDRFSAQQFSDYHSELNMSSLELGDSALYFCASSARQSRAETQYFGPGTRLLVL.

The rearrangement joins TRBV20-1 to TRBJ2-1; tentative D call: TRBD2 (6 bases). This CDR3 has 15 amino acids. Per the germline V gene, CDR1 is DFQATT and CDR2 is SNEGSKA (reference sequence). V lost 0 bases to trimming and J lost 3 bases, with 12 bases between them. The CDR3 bases are TGCAGTGCTAGAGACTGGGCTAGCGACTACAATGAGCAGTTCTTC. Encoded protein: CSARDWASDYNEQFF.